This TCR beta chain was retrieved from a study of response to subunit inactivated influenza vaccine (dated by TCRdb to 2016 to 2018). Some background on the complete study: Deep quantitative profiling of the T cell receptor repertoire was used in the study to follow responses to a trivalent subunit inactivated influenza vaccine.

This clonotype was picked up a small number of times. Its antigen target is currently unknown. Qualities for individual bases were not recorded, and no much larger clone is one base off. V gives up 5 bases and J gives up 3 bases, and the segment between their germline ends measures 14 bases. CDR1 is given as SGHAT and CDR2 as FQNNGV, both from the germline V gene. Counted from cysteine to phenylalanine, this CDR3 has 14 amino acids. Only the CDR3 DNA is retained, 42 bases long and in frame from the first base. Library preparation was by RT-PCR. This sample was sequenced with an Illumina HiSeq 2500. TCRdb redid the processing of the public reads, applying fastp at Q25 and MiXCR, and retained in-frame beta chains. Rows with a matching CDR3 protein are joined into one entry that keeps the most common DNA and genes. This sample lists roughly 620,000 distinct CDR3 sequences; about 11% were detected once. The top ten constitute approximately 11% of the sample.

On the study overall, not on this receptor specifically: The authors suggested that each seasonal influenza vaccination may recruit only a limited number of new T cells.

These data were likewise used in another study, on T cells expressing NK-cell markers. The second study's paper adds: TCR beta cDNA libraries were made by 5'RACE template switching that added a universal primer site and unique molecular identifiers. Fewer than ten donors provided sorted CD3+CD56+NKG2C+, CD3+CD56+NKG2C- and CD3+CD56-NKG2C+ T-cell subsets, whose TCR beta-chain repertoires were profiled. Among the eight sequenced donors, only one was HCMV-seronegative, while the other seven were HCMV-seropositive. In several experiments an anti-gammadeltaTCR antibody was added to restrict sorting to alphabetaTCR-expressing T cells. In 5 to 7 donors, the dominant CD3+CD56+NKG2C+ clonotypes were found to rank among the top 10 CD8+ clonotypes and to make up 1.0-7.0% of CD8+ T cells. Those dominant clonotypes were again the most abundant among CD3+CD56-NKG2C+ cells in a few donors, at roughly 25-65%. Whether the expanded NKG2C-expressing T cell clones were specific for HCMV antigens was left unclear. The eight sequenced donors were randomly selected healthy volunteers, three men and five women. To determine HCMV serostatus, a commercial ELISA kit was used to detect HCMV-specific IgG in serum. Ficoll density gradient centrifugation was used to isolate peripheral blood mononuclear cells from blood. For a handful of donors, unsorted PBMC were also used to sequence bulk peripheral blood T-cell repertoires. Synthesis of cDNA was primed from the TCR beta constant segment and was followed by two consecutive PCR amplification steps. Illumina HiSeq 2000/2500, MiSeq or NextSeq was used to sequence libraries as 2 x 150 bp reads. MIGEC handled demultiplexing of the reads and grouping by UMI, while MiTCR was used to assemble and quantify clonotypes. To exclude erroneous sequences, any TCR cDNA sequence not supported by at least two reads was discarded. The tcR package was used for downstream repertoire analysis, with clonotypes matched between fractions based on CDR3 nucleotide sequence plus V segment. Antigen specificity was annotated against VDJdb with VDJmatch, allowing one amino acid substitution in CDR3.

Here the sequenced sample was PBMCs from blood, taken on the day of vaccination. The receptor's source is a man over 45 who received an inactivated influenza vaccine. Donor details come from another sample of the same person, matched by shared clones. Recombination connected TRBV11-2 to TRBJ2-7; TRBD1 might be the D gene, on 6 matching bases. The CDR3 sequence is CASSKSGTSYEQYF. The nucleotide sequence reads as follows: TGTGCCAGCAGCAAATCCGGGACAAGCTACGAGCAGTACTTC. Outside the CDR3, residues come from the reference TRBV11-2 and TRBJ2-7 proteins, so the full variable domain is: EAGVAQSPRYKIIEKRQSVAFWCNPISGHATLYWYQQILGQGPKLLIQFQNNGVVDDSQLPKDRFSAERLKGVDSTLKIQPAKLEDSAVYLCASSKSGTSYEQYFGPGTRLTVT.